The 20 T cell receptor beta chains given below trace back to one sample, sequenced in a study of blood T cells in healthy people across ages. Sample-barcoded 5' priming and a J-beta primer mix drove a second PCR of about 6 to 12 cycles. TCRdb reanalysed the 5' RACE reads using MiXCR and keeps one entry per CDR3 protein. This table holds some 1.4 million distinct CDR3 sequences, 42% found once. Sequencing was done on a sample of blood. The receptors derive from a woman aged 18-30 years in good health.

The chain employs TRBV15 and TRBJ2-3; TRBD1 matches at 8 bases. The CDR3 totals 13 residues. The junction had 3 bases not matched to a gene; V was cut back by 9 bases and J by 1 base. Per germline, CDR1 LNHNV and CDR2 YYDKDF (reference sequence). The CDR3 reads CATGTGRTDTQYF. The CDR3 DNA reads as TGTGCCACGGGGACAGGACGCACAGATACGCAGTATTTT.

J is TRBJ2-5 and V is TRBV7-2; unclear D gene. With 6 bases removed from V and 5 bases from J, the gap between germline ends came to 7 bases. CDR1 and CDR2 from the germline V gene are SGHTA and FQGNSA. The CDR3 extends over 11 amino acids. CDR3 residues: CASRKAETQYF. The DNA for the CDR3 is TGTGCCAGCAGGAAGGCGGAGACCCAGTACTTC.

This chain uses TRBV10-2 with TRBJ1-4; possibly TRBD1 for D (6 bases). V was pared by 4 bases and J by 6 bases, with 9 bases between. Germline CDR1 WSHSY, CDR2 SAAADI. This CDR3 region has 13 residues. This chain's CDR3 is CASSANRDEKLFF. The DNA for the CDR3 is TGCGCCAGCAGTGCGAACAGGGATGAAAAACTGTTTTTT.

This chain uses TRBV6-1 with TRBJ2-7; perhaps TRBD1 as D (6 bases). The CDR3 sequence is 15 residues long. V lost 3 bases and J 1 base, leaving 13 bases between the germline ends. Germline V gene data show CDR1 as MNHNS and CDR2 as SASEGT. The CDR3 sequence: CASSDRVRGSYEQYF. DNA for the CDR3: TGTGCCAGCAGTGACCGTGTCAGGGGTTCCTACGAGCAGTACTTC.

The chain carries TRBV21-1 and TRBJ1-1. TRBV21-1 is flagged as a pseudogene. CDR3 length: 11 amino acids. Here the CDR3 DNA reads TGTGCCAGCAGCAAAGCGCGTGGAGCTTTCTTT. Encoded protein: CASSKARGAFF.

This clonotype has a handful of counts. This rearrangement joins TRBV6-5 to TRBJ2-7; D gene ambiguous. The CDR3 contains 17 residues. Germline CDR1 is MNHEY and CDR2 is SVGAGI. V was pared by 0 bases and J by 2 bases, with 17 bases between. This CDR3 is CASSYSSPGWSAYEQYF. Written as DNA, the CDR3 is TGTGCCAGCAGTTACTCAAGTCCGGGTTGGAGCGCCTACGAGCAGTACTTC.

This chain joins TRBV30 and TRBJ2-1; D might be TRBD1 (6 bases). In germline, CDR1 is GTSNPN, CDR2 SVGIG (reference sequence). The CDR3 totals 10 residues. The V end lost 7 bases, the J end lost 14 bases, and 15 bases lay between the germline ends. CDR3 sequence: CALQGDLEFF. In DNA, the CDR3 is TGTGCCTTACAGGGAGATTTGGAGTTCTTC.

This clonotype was picked up a small number of times. This chain joins TRBV28 and TRBJ2-1; D is perhaps TRBD2 (5 bases). Trimming removed 3 bases at V and 7 bases at J, with 13 bases between. This CDR3 has 14 amino acids. Germline V gene sequence: CDR1 MDHEN, CDR2 SYDVKM. The CDR3 nucleotides read TGTGCCAGCAGTTTTCTAGGTTCGGGGAATGAGCAGTTCTTC. Amino acids: CASSFLGSGNEQFF.

With regard to this clonotype: Relative to the germline gene, one junction end is altered; a read error may explain this. This chain connects TRBV20-1 to TRBJ2-5; 9 nucleotides agree with TRBD1. The tail of the sequence fits TRBJ2-1 better, so the J call may be wrong. The CDR3 consists of 14 residues. Germline-derived CDR1 and CDR2 are DFQATT and SNEGSKA (reference sequence). CDR3 loop: CSATTDRGQETQFF. The DNA of the CDR3 is TGCAGCGCTACCACGGACAGGGGCCAAGAGACCCAGTTCTTC.

The V and J genes are TRBV12-3 or TRBV12-4 and TRBJ2-3; D assignment may be TRBD1 or TRBD2 (5 bases each). The CDR3 runs to 14 residues. V lost 5 bases to trimming and J lost 6 bases, with 15 bases between them. CDR3 nucleotides: TGTGCCAGCAGTGTCCGGGGACCTTTGGATACGCAGTATTTT. Its protein is CASSVRGPLDTQYF.

This clonotype came up a few times. The J gene is TRBJ1-1, the V gene TRBV18, with D tentatively TRBD1 (5 bases). Germline V gene lookup returns CDR1 KGHSH and CDR2 LQKENI. CDR3 length: 14 amino acids. The germline V and J ends were trimmed by 5 bases and 1 base, with 11 bases remaining between them. CDR3 amino acids: CASSWGIENTEAFF. CDR3 nucleotide sequence: TGTGCCAGCTCATGGGGCATTGAGAACACTGAAGCTTTCTTT.

The chain joins TRBV5-1 to TRBJ2-4; D possibly corresponds to TRBD2 (6 bases). TRBJ2-7 explains the end of the DNA better; the J call may be wrong. The CDR3 is 14 amino acids. Looked up from germline, CDR1 is SGHRS and CDR2 is YFSETQ. CDR3 protein: CASSFEVVGGEQYF. CDR3 coding DNA: TGCGCCAGCAGCTTTGAAGTCGTGGGGGGCGAGCAGTACTTC.

As to this clonotype: At one boundary the junction diverges from the germline segment, which might be a read error. J is TRBJ2-3 and V is TRBV27, with TRBD2 matching 8 bases. CDR1 MNHEY and CDR2 SMNVEV come from the germline V gene (reference sequence). The CDR3 contains 16 residues. The CDR3 nucleotides read TGTGCCAGCGGTTTGCACCGGGGGGGCCTGACAGATACGCAGTATTTT. The encoded protein is CASGLHRGGLTDTQYF.

This clonotype has a single count. The chain employs TRBV28 and TRBJ2-5; TRBD2 matches at 7 bases. J was trimmed by 6 bases and V by 8 bases; bases with no gene match: 6. This CDR3 has 12 residues. Germline CDR1 MDHEN, CDR2 SYDVKM. Here the CDR3 DNA reads TGTGCCAGCGGCGCGGGGGTGAAGACCCAGTACTTC. Residues: CASGAGVKTQYF.

This clonotype was found a few times. V gene TRBV6-5 combines with J gene TRBJ2-3; tentative D call: TRBD2 (7 bases). Between the trimmed V and J ends, which lost 7 bases and 4 bases, there was a span of 21 bases. From germline, CDR1 is MNHEY and CDR2 SVGAGI. The CDR3 extends over 16 amino acids. This chain's CDR3 is CASTRGAGAGSDTQYF. For the CDR3, the DNA is TGTGCCAGCACCCGGGGGGCGGGAGCGGGGTCAGATACGCAGTATTTT.

This clonotype was counted a few times. V usage is TRBV20-1 and J usage is TRBJ2-1; 14 bases are shared with TRBD2. The CDR3 length is 12 residues. Per the germline V gene, CDR1 is DFQATT and CDR2 is SNEGSKA (reference sequence). CDR3 sequence (DNA): TGCAGGACTAGCGGGGGGGCCAATGAGCAGTTCTTC. Protein: CRTSGGANEQFF.

This clonotype occurred a few times. The chain recombines TRBV6-2 or TRBV6-3 with TRBJ2-1; tentative D call: TRBD2 (6 bases). Trimming shortened V by 4 bases and J by 2 bases, and 15 bases separated the two germline ends. Per the germline V gene, CDR1 is MNHEY and CDR2 is SVGEGT. CDR3 size: 16 residues. CDR3 amino acids: CASSFIKDYPYNEQFF. CDR3 DNA sequence: TGTGCCAGCAGTTTCATAAAGGACTATCCCTACAATGAGCAGTTCTTC.

The chain has TRBV9 and TRBJ2-1; D is uncertain. Germline V gene data show CDR1 as SGDLS and CDR2 as YYNGEE. V shed 4 bases and J shed 5 bases, with 19 bases lying between them. The CDR3 extends over 16 amino acids. Here the CDR3 DNA reads TGTGCCAGCAGCAAAGAGGTTGGTATGTGGGACAATGAGCAGTTCTTC. Its translation: CASSKEVGMWDNEQFF.

The chain's CDR3 is CASSGQSSGNTIYF. The CDR3 nucleotides read TGTGCCAGCAGCGGACAGAGCTCTGGAAACACCATATATTTT. The chain links TRBV9 to TRBJ1-3, with a weak D call TRBD1 (5 bases). The CDR3 is made up of 14 amino acids. Germline CDR1 reads SGDLS; CDR2 reads YYNGEE. Trimming removed 3 bases from V and 0 bases from J, with 7 bases in between.

The chain links TRBV10-3 to TRBJ1-1; TRBD1 aligns across 8 bases. V lost 2 bases, J lost 3 bases, and 11 bases stayed unmatched. The CDR3 has 17 amino acids. CDR1 and CDR2 from the germline V gene are ENHRY and SYGVKD. CDR3 DNA sequence: TGTGCCATCAGTGAGCCCGAGACAGGGGCGATGGACACTGAAGCTTTCTTT. It encodes CAISEPETGAMDTEAFF.